A selection of T cell receptor beta chains follows, all from one sample in a study of blood T cell repertoires in COVID-19. Profiled with immunoSEQ multiplex PCR; TCRdb holds only in-frame clones, not every one. The repertoire has about 180,000 clones, roughly 84% of them found once; the top ten carry roughly 5.4%. The sequenced sample was peripheral blood. The source of these receptors is a woman aged 45-65 years with COVID-19, enrolled during active disease. Both conserved end residues are trimmed from each CDR3.

V,length,J,CDR3
TRBV29-1,13,TRBJ2-6,SVDVQGTGANVLT
TRBV7-2,13,TRBJ2-3,ASSLVAGVTDTQY
TRBV7-9,11,TRBJ1-2,ASSLGNRAGYT
TRBV10-3,12,TRBJ1-2,AISESRGLDGYT
TRBV27,9,TRBJ2-1,ASSLNSEQF
TRBV5-6,13,TRBJ1-3,ASTSGGLSGNTIY
TRBV7-9,13,TRBJ1-1,ASSPKDRENTEAF
TRBV7-2,14,TRBJ2-7,ASSLSSGGVPYEQY
TRBV5-6,12,TRBJ1-1,ASSTDRGRTEAF
TRBV10-3,15,TRBJ1-2,AISEPTGQGDGYGYT
TRBV9,10,TRBJ2-5,ASSVGQGAQY
TRBV4-2,16,TRBJ1-2,ASSQDLGEQALLYGYT
TRBV7-2,13,TRBJ2-7,ASSQTSGVAYEQY
TRBV5-4,15,TRBJ1-4,ASSLDIQGVGNEKLF
TRBV12-3/TRBV12-4,11,TRBJ1-3,ASNWASGNTIY
TRBV19,12,TRBJ2-1,ASSMLASGNEQF
TRBV7-9,16,TRBJ1-5,ASSLAGEAGVGNQPQH
TRBV5-1,13,TRBJ1-2,ASSTYWTGNYGYT
TRBV29-1,12,TRBJ2-5,SVEWASEEETQY
TRBV5-1,14,TRBJ1-6,ASSRRSGWEGDPLH
TRBV7-2,11,TRBJ1-6,ASSLDRDSPLH
TRBV13,10,TRBJ2-7,ASSYRRNEQY
TRBV3-1/TRBV3-2,12,TRBJ2-7,ASSQTSGEGEQY